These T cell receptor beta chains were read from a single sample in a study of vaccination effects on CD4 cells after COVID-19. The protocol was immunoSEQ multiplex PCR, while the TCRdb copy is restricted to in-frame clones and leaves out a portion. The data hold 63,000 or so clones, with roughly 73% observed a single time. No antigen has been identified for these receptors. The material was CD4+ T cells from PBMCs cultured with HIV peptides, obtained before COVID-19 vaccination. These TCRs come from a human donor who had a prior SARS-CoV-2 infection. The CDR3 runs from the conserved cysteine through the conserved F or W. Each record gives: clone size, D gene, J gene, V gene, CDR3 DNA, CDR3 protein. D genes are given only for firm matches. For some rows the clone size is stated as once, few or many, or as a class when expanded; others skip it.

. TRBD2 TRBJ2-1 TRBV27 TGTGCCAGCAGTAAACTAGCGGGGGGGCTTACTGAGCAGTTCTTC CASSKLAGGLTEQFF
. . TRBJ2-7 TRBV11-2 TGTGCCAGCAGCCAGACAGGTCCCTCGGGGTACGAGCAGTACTTC CASSQTGPSGYEQYF
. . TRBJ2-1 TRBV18 TGTGCCAGCTCACCACGACCCGGGAATGAGCAGTTCTTC CASSPRPGNEQFF
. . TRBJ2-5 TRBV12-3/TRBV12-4 TGTGCCAGCACTGGGGACTCTAAAGAGACCCAGTACTTC CASTGDSKETQYF
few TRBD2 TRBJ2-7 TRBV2 TGTGCCAGCAGTGATGCGGGAGGAGGCTACGAGCAGTACTTC CASSDAGGGYEQYF
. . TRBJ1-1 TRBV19 TGTGCCAGTACAATTACAGGGCGGGGTACTGAAGCTTTCTTT CASTITGRGTEAFF
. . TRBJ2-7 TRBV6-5 TGTGCCAGCAGAAATCTACAGGGCCACTCCTACGAGCAGTACTTC CASRNLQGHSYEQYF
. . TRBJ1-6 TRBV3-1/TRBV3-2 TGTGCCAGCAGCCCCGAGGACAATTCACCCCTCCACTTT CASSPEDNSPLHF
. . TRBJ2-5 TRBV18 TGTGCCAGCTCACCTTTACCGTCGGGAGAGACCCAGTACTTC CASSPLPSGETQYF
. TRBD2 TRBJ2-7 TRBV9 TGTGCCAGCAGCGTAGCTGGAGATAGCGGGGGCCCCGGGGAGCAGTACTTC CASSVAGDSGGPGEQYF
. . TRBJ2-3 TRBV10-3 TGTGCCACCGCTAGTGCAACTAGCACAGATACGCAGTATTTT CATASATSTDTQYF